This is a list of T cell receptor beta chains from one sample in a study of metastatic and nonmetastatic thyroid tumors. Via MiXCR, TCRdb re-called the PCR reads. Among 35,000 to 40,000 clones, 25% to 30% were seen once, and the ten largest hold roughly a tenth. Sequenced input: blood. The receptors here all came from a male donor with papillary thyroid cancer or a benign thyroid nodule (not recorded which). Some clones in this sample may be carry-over from other donors' samples. Each CDR3 is given with its conserved first and last residue. The D gene is left open where the match is weak. Expanded clones are given a class, and other clones once, few, many or no size at all.

v_call	j_call	cdr3_length	d_call	clone_size	cdr3_nt	cdr3_aa
TRBV9	TRBJ2-3	13	-	few	TGTGCCAGCAGCGTAGCTGCGGGGGATACGCAGTATTTT	CASSVAAGDTQYF
TRBV6-2/TRBV6-3	TRBJ2-3	15	-	many	TGTGCCAGCAGTTACTCGATTGGCAGCACAGATACGCAGTATTTT	CASSYSIGSTDTQYF
TRBV5-1	TRBJ2-3	15	TRBD2	-	TGCGCCAGCAGCTTGGTCGGACTAGCCGCAGATACGCAGTATTTT	CASSLVGLAADTQYF
TRBV11-1	TRBJ2-7	14	-	once	TGTGCCAGCAGCTTAGAGGGGTACGGGTACGAGCAGTACTTC	CASSLEGYGYEQYF
TRBV12-3/TRBV12-4	TRBJ2-2	12	-	few	TGTGCCAGCAGTTATAGGACCGGGGAGCTGTTTTTT	CASSYRTGELFF
TRBV11-2	TRBJ2-1	16	TRBD1	-	TGTGCCAGCAGCTTACTGGGACAGGGGTCCTACAATGAGCAGTTCTTC	CASSLLGQGSYNEQFF
TRBV2	TRBJ1-1	12	TRBD1	few	TGTGCCAACGACAGGGGCGGAACTGAAGCTTTCTTT	CANDRGGTEAFF
TRBV28	TRBJ1-4	14	TRBD1	-	TGTGTCAGCAGTTCCGACAGGGAGAACGAAAAACTGTTTTTT	CVSSSDRENEKLFF
TRBV9	TRBJ1-2	12	-	many	TGTGCCAGCAGCGTAGAATCCTCTGGCTACACCTTC	CASSVESSGYTF
TRBV9	TRBJ1-1	14	-	-	TGTGCCAGCAGCCCTACAGGGTTGAACACTGAAGCTTTCTTT	CASSPTGLNTEAFF
TRBV20-1	TRBJ1-6	14	-	-	TGCAGTGCTGTTACAGGTGCTTATAATTCACCCCTCCACTTT	CSAVTGAYNSPLHF
TRBV6-1	TRBJ1-2	14	-	-	TGTGCCAGCAGGGGGCGGGGGATAGACTATGGCTACACCTTC	CASRGRGIDYGYTF
TRBV11-2	TRBJ1-1	14	-	-	TGTGCCAGCAGCTGGGAGAACCTGAACACTGAAGCTTTCTTT	CASSWENLNTEAFF
TRBV7-9	TRBJ2-7	12	-	many	TGTGCCAGCAGTAAGGAAGGTACCGAGCAGTACTTC	CASSKEGTEQYF
TRBV7-9	TRBJ2-5	15	-	many	TGTGCCAGCAGCTTAGGTCGGGGAGGCCAAGAGACCCAGTACTTC	CASSLGRGGQETQYF
TRBV7-3	TRBJ2-5	14	-	-	TGTGCCAGCAGCTCGGACTCAAATCAAGAGACCCAGTACTTC	CASSSDSNQETQYF
TRBV5-5	TRBJ2-1	15	TRBD2	once	TGTGCCAGCAGCTTGGTGACTAGCGTGCCGGATGAGCAGTTCTTC	CASSLVTSVPDEQFF
TRBV20-1	TRBJ1-5	15	TRBD1	-	TGCAGTGCTGAATCAAGGACAGGGAACAATCAGCCCCAGCATTTT	CSAESRTGNNQPQHF
TRBV29-1	TRBJ1-1	13	-	many	TGCAGCGCCCGGCGGCAGGGGAACACTGAAGCTTTCTTT	CSARRQGNTEAFF
TRBV20-1	TRBJ2-3	12	-	-	TGCAGTGCTATGACTGGAACAGATACGCAGTATTTT	CSAMTGTDTQYF
TRBV19	TRBJ2-3	14	TRBD1	many	TGTGCCAGTAAGGGGACAGGGCACACAGATACGCAGTATTTT	CASKGTGHTDTQYF
TRBV20-1	TRBJ2-1	14	TRBD2	-	TGCAGTGCTCCTTTACGGGAGGGTGGCAATGAGCAGTTCTTC	CSAPLREGGNEQFF
TRBV5-1	TRBJ1-5	15	TRBD1	few	TGCGCCAGCAGCCTAACAGGGGGCGGCAATCAGCCCCAGCATTTT	CASSLTGGGNQPQHF
TRBV4-2	TRBJ2-7	17	-	-	TGTGCCAGCAGCCGGCTCCGCGGCGGCGACCTCTCCTACGAGCAGTACTTC	CASSRLRGGDLSYEQYF
TRBV6-1	TRBJ2-1	13	-	-	TGTGCGAGCAGTGAAAATTTTGGCAATGATCAGTTCTTC	CASSENFGNDQFF
TRBV20-1	TRBJ2-2	13	TRBD2	few	TGCAGTGTATTGTGGGAGGGTCCCGGGGAGCTGTTTTTT	CSVLWEGPGELFF